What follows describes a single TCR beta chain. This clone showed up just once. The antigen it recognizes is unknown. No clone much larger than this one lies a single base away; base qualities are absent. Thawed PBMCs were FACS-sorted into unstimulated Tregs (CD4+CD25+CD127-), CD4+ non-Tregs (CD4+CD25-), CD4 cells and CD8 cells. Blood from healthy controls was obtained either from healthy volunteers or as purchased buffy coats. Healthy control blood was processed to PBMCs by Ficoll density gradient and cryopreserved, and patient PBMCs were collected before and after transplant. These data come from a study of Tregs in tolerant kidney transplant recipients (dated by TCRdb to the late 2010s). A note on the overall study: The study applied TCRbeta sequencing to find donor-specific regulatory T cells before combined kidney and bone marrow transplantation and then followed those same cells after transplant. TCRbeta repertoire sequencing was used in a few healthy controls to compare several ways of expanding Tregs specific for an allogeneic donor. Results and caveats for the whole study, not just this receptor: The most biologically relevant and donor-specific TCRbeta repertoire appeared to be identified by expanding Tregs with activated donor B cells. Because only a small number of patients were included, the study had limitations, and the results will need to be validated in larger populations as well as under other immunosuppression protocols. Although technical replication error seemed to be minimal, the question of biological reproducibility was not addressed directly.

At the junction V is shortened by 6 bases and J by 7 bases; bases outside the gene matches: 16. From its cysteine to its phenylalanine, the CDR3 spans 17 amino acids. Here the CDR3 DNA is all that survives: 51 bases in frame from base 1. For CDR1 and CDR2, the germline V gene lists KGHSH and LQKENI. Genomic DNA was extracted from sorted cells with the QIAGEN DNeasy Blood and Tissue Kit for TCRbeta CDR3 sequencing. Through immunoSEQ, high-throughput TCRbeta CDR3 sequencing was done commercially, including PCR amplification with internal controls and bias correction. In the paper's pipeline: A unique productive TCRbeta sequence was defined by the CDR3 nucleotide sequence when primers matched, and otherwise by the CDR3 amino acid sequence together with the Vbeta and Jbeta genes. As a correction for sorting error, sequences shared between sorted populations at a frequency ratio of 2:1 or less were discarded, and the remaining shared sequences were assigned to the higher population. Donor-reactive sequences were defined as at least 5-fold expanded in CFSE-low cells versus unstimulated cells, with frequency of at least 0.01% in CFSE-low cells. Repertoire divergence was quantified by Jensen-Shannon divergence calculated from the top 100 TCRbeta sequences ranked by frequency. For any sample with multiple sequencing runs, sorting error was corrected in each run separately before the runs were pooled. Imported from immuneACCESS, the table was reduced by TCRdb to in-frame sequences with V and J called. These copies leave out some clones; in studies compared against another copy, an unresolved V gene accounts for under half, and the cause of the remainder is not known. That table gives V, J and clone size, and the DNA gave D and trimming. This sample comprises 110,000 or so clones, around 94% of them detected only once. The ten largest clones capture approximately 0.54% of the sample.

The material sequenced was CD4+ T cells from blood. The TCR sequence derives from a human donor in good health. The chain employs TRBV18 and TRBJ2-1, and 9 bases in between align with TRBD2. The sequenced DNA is TGTGCCAGCTCCCCGCTCGCGGCGGGGGGGTTGAAGAATGAGCAGTTCTTC. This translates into CASSPLAAGGLKNEQFF.